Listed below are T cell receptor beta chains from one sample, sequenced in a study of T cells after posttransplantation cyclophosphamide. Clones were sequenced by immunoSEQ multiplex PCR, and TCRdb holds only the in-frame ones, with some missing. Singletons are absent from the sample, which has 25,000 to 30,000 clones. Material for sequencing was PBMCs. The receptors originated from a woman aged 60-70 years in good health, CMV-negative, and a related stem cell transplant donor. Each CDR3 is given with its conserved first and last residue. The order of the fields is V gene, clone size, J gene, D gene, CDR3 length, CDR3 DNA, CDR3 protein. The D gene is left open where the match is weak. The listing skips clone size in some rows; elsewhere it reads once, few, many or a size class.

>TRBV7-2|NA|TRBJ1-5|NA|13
TGTGCCAGCAGCTCCAGGGGCCCCCAGCCCCAGCATTTT
CASSSRGPQPQHF
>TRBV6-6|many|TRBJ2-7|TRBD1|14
TGTGCCAGCAGTTCCCGGACAGGGACCTACGAGCAGTACTTC
CASSSRTGTYEQYF
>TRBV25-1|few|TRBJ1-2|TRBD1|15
TGTGCCAGCAGCCGTACAGGGGGAGCTAACTATGGCTACACCTTC
CASSRTGGANYGYTF
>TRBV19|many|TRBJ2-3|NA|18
TGTGCCAGTAGTAGTCCGCTTGGTCGGGCGGGGCTCCCGGATACGCAGTATTTT
CASSSPLGRAGLPDTQYF
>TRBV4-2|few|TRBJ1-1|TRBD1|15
TGTGCCAGCAGCCCAGGATACAGGGGGGGCACTGAAGCTTTCTTT
CASSPGYRGGTEAFF
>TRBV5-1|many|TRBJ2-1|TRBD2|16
TGCGCCAGCAGCGCAGGGACTAGCGGGAGGATGCATGAGCAGTTCTTC
CASSAGTSGRMHEQFF
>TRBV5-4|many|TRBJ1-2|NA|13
TGTGCCAGCAGTTTTGTCAGGGAGGGTGGCTACACCTTC
CASSFVREGGYTF
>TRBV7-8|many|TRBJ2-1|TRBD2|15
TGTGCCAGCAGCTACACTAGCGGGAGGGCCAGTGAGCAGTTCTTC
CASSYTSGRASEQFF
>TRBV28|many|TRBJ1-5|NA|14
TGTGCCAGCAGCAGTTCAGTTAACCATCAGCCCCAGCATTTT
CASSSSVNHQPQHF
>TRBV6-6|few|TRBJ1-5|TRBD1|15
TGTGCCAGCAGCCTCGGACAGGCCGCGGGGCAGCCCCAGCATTTT
CASSLGQAAGQPQHF
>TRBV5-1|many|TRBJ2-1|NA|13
TGCGCCAGCAGCTTGAGCCTTAACAATGAGCAGTTCTTC
CASSLSLNNEQFF
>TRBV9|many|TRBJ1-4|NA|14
TGTGCCAGCAGCGTAGGAGGGTTAGGTGAAAAACTGTTTTTT
CASSVGGLGEKLFF
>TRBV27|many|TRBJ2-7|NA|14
TGTGCCAGCAGCATGATTAGCGACTCCTACGAGCAGTACTTC
CASSMISDSYEQYF
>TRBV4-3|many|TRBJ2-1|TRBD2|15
TGCGCCAGCAGCCAAGTGGGACTAGCTAAGTTTGAGCAGTTCTTC
CASSQVGLAKFEQFF
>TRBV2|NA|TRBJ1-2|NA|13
TGTGCCAGCAGCGAACAGGGAAACTATGGCTACACCTTC
CASSEQGNYGYTF
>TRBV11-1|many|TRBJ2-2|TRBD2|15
TGTGCCAGCAGCCCTAGCGGGAGGTATTTCGGGGAGCTGTTTTTT
CASSPSGRYFGELFF
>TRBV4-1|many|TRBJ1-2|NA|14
TGCGCCAGCAGCCAAGCGCGGGGGAACTATGGCTACACCTTC
CASSQARGNYGYTF